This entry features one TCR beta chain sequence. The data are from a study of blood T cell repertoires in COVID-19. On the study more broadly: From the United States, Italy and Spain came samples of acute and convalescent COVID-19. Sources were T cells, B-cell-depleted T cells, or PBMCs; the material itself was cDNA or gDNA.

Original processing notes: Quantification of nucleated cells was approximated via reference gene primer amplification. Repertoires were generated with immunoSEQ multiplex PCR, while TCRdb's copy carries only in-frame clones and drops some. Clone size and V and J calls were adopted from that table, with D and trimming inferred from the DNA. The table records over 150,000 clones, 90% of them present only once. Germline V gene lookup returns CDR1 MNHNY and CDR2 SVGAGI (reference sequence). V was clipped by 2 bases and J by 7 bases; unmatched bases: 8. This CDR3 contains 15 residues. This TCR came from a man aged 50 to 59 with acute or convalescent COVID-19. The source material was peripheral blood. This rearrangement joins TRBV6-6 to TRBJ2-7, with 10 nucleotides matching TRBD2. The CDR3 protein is CASSYRTSGGGEQYF. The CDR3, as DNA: TGTGCCAGCAGTTACAGGACTAGCGGAGGGGGGGAGCAGTACTTC.